This T cell receptor (beta chain) was retrieved from a study of T cells in Graves' hyperthyroidism and ophthalmopathy. Study-wide results and limits: Ophthalmopathy prediction by the model preceded onset by a median about 6 months.

There are many counts of this clonotype. What it recognizes is unknown. The J segment lost 8 bases and the V segment lost 0 bases, leaving 3 bases of the junction unmatched. Looked up from germline, CDR1 is SGDLS and CDR2 is YYNGEE. CDR3 size: 14 residues. TCR beta CDR3 regions were amplified from RNA. HTBI primers were used for first-round RT-PCR of the TCR CDR3. TCRdb re-called the multiplex PCR reads with MiXCR, one entry per CDR3 protein. The table shows about 360,000 distinct CDR3 sequences, with roughly 13% occurring only once. Clinical symptoms, serum thyroxine, TRAb, thyroid ultrasound and orbital computed tomography informed diagnoses.

The receptor's source is a young woman with Graves' hyperthyroidism. V is TRBV9 and J is TRBJ2-1, with 9 bases matching TRBD1. The specimen was blood. CDR3: CASSVVGQGHEQFF. The CDR3 nucleotides read TGTGCCAGCAGCGTAGTTGGACAGGGGCATGAGCAGTTCTTC.